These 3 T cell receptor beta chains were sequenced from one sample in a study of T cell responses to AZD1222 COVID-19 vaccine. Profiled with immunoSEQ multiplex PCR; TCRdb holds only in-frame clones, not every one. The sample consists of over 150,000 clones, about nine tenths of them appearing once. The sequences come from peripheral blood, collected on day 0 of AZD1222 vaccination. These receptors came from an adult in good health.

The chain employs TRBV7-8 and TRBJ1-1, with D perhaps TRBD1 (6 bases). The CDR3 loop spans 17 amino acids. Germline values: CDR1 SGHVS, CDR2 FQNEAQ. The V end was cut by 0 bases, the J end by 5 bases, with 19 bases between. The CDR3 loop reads CASSLAAGGSKGTEAFF. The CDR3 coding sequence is TGTGCCAGCAGCTTAGCGGCGGGGGGCTCAAAGGGGACTGAAGCTTTCTTT.

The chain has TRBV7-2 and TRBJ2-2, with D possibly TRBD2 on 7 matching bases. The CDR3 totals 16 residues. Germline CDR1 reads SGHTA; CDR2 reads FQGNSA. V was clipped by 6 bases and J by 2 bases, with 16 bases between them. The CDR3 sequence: CASSPRGPTNTGELFF. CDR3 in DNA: TGTGCCAGCAGTCCGCGGGGGCCCACTAACACCGGGGAGCTGTTTTTT. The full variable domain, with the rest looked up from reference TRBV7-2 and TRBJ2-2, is GAGVSQSPSNKVTEKGKDVELRCDPISGHTALYWYRQSLGQGLEFLIYFQGNSAPDKSGLPSDRFSAERTGGSVSTLTIQRTQQEDSAVYLCASSPRGPTNTGELFFGEGSRLTVL.

CDR3 residues: CASTSLGAGNTIYF. The CDR3 region has the DNA TGTGCCAGCACCTCCCTCGGGGCCGGAAACACCATATATTTT. The chain employs TRBV27 and TRBJ1-3, with D maybe TRBD1 (5 bases). V gave up 7 bases and J gave up 4 bases, with 14 bases separating them. This CDR3 is 14 amino acids long. CDR1 and CDR2 (germline): MNHEY, SMNVEV (reference sequence).